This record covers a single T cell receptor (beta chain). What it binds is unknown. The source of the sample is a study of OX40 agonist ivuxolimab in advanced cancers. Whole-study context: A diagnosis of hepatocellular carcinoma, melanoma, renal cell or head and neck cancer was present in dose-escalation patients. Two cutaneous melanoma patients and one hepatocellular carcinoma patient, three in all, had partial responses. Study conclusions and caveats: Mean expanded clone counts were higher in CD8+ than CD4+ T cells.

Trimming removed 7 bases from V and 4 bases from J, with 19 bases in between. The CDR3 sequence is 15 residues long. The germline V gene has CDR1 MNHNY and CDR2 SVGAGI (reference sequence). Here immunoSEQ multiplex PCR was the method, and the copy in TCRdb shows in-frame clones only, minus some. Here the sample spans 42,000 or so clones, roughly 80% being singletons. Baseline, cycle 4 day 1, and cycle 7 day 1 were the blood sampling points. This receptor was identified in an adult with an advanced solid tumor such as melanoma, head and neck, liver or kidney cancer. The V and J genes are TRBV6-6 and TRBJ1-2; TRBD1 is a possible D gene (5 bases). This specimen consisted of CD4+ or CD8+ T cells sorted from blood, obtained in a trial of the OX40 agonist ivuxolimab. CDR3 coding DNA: TGTGCCAGCATTAAATCCCAGGGCGGGAGCTATGGCTACACCTTC. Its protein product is CASIKSQGGSYGYTF.